The 17 T cell receptor beta chains listed next were all sequenced from one sample in a study of blood T cell repertoires in COVID-19. Using immunoSEQ multiplex PCR, the repertoire was profiled, and TCRdb retains in-frame clones only, with some absent. The table has some 330,000 clones, around 83% seen once. Sequencing used PBMCs or T cells enriched from blood (not recorded which). The receptor source for this set is a woman in her forties or fifties who had recovered from COVID-19.

V usage is TRBV27 and J usage is TRBJ2-7; unclear D gene. V was pared by 2 bases and J by 0 bases, with 8 bases between. The V gene's germline CDR1 is MNHEY and CDR2 SMNVEV (reference sequence). CDR3 size: 14 residues. This CDR3 is CASSLLGNSYEQYF. The DNA of the CDR3 is TGTGCCAGCAGTTTACTGGGCAACTCCTACGAGCAGTACTTC.

J is TRBJ1-6 and V is TRBV7-9; 7 bases align to TRBD1. The CDR3 runs to 16 residues. V lost 4 bases, J lost 10 bases, and 13 bases stayed unmatched. Germline CDR1 and CDR2: SEHNR and FQNEAQ (reference sequence). The CDR3, as DNA: TGTGCCAGCAGCTGGCCACAGCAGGGGGTAGGATCACCCCTCCACTTT. Protein product: CASSWPQQGVGSPLHF.

The chain combines TRBV4-3 with TRBJ2-3; 10 positions match TRBD2. The germline gives CDR1 LGHNA, CDR2 YSLEER. The CDR3 spans 18 residues. The J segment lost 0 bases and the V segment lost 0 bases, leaving 6 bases of the junction unmatched. CDR3 loop: CASSQDRASGGSTDTQYF. The CDR3 DNA is TGCGCCAGCAGCCAAGACAGGGCTAGCGGGGGAAGCACAGATACGCAGTATTTT.

The chain employs TRBV7-3 and TRBJ1-6; D is possibly TRBD1 (6 bases). Trimming left V 2 bases short and J 7 bases short, with 15 bases between. The CDR3 has 16 residues. Germline CDR1 is SGHTA and CDR2 is FQGTGA. The CDR3 is CASSLGGGGGNSPLHF. The CDR3 nucleotides read TGTGCCAGCAGCTTAGGCGGCGGCGGGGGCAATTCACCCCTCCACTTT.

The chain carries TRBV7-2 and TRBJ1-5, with 9 bases fitting TRBD1. Germline CDR1 reads SGHTA; CDR2 reads FQGNSA. J lost 6 bases, V lost 6 bases, and 9 bases had no gene match. The CDR3 consists of 15 residues. In DNA form, the CDR3 reads TGTGCCAGCAGTTCCGGGACAGGGATTGCTCAGCCCCAGCATTTT. Residues: CASSSGTGIAQPQHF.

V is TRBV13 and J is TRBJ1-2, with 7 nucleotides matching TRBD1. The CDR3 loop spans 14 amino acids. With V trimmed by 5 bases and J by 3 bases, 6 bases remained unmatched. Germline V gene sequence: CDR1 PRHDT, CDR2 FYEKMQ (reference sequence). The CDR3 is CASSTDRADYGYTF. The DNA for the CDR3 is TGTGCCAGCAGCACCGACAGGGCGGACTATGGCTACACCTTC.

V usage is TRBV5-5 and J usage is TRBJ1-2, with D unresolved. The V end was cut by 0 bases, the J end by 1 base, with 13 bases between. Germline V lookup: CDR1 SGHKS, CDR2 YYEKEE (reference sequence). The CDR3 spans 16 residues. CDR3 loop: CASSLAWQIVNYGYTF. The CDR3 bases are TGTGCCAGCAGCTTGGCATGGCAGATCGTTAACTATGGCTACACCTTC. Together with reference TRBV5-5 and TRBJ1-2, the CDR3 gives the full variable domain: DAGVTQSPTHLIKTRGQQVTLRCSPISGHKSVSWYQQVLGQGPQFIFQYYEKEERGRGNFPDRFSARQFPNYSSELNVNALLLGDSALYLCASSLAWQIVNYGYTFGSGTRLTVV.

The rearrangement joins TRBV9 to TRBJ2-1; 9 bases align to TRBD2. Germline values: CDR1 SGDLS, CDR2 YYNGEE. J gave up 10 bases and V 2 bases, and 13 bases lay outside the gene matches. This CDR3 contains 16 residues. CDR3 protein: CASSVLFGGRAGEQFF. The CDR3 DNA reads TGTGCCAGCAGCGTCCTCTTTGGCGGGAGGGCAGGGGAGCAGTTCTTC.

The V gene is TRBV6-1, the J gene TRBJ1-2, with 9 bases fitting TRBD1. The junction had 16 bases not matched to a gene; V was cut back by 2 bases and J by 6 bases. The CDR3 contains 18 residues. Germline CDR1 is MNHNS and CDR2 is SASEGT. Here the CDR3 DNA reads TGTGCCAGCAGTGAAAGTCCGGGACAGGGCCTTGTTTTGAATGGCTACACCTTC. Its protein product is CASSESPGQGLVLNGYTF.

The chain is built from TRBV4-3 and TRBJ2-3, with a possible D match to TRBD2 (7 bases). Deletions cut 1 base from V and 2 bases from J, with 19 bases between. The germline CDR1 and CDR2 sequences are LGHNA and YSLEER. The CDR3 is made up of 18 amino acids. The CDR3 region is CASSQVWKGGRDTDTQYF. In DNA, the CDR3 is TGCGCCAGCAGCCAAGTTTGGAAGGGGGGGCGCGACACAGATACGCAGTATTTT.

V and J are TRBV7-2 and TRBJ2-1; D possibly corresponds to TRBD2 (7 bases). CDR1 and CDR2 (germline): SGHTA, FQGNSA. This CDR3 has 15 amino acids. With 6 bases removed from V and 4 bases from J, the gap between germline ends came to 16 bases. In nucleotides, the CDR3 is TGTGCCAGCAGTTCTAGCGGAGGGGGGTACAATGAGCAGTTCTTC. It translates to CASSSSGGGYNEQFF.

V gene TRBV29-1 combines with J gene TRBJ2-1; D not certain. Germline-derived CDR1 and CDR2 are SQVTM and ANQGSEA. Trimming took 4 bases from V and 0 from J, leaving 13 bases between them. The CDR3 consists of 15 residues. CDR3 residues: CSVAPHSSSYNEQFF. Written as DNA, the CDR3 is TGCAGCGTTGCCCCTCACTCGAGCTCCTACAATGAGCAGTTCTTC.

This chain connects TRBV7-3 to TRBJ2-1; TRBD2 matches at 9 bases. Looked up from germline, CDR1 is SGHTA and CDR2 is FQGTGA. This CDR3 is built from 16 residues. The trim removed 2 bases at V and 12 bases at J, leaving 14 bases unmatched. The chain's CDR3 is CASSLSGRGGGASQFF. CDR3 sequence (DNA): TGTGCCAGCAGCTTATCGGGGCGAGGCGGGGGGGCCTCGCAGTTCTTC. The complete variable domain, with remaining parts taken from reference TRBV7-3 and TRBJ2-1, reads GAGVSQTPSNKVTEKGKYVELRCDPISGHTALYWYRQSLGQGPEFLIYFQGTGAADDSGLPNDRFFAVRPEGSVSTLKIQRTERGDSAVYLCASSLSGRGGGASQFFGPGTRLTVL.

J is TRBJ1-1 and V is TRBV9; D is uncertain. Germline-derived CDR1 and CDR2 are SGDLS and YYNGEE. The length of the CDR3 is 14 residues. Trimming took off 0 bases at V and 0 bases at J, with 6 bases between the two ends. CDR3 protein: CASSVGRVNTEAFF. The DNA of the CDR3 is TGTGCCAGCAGCGTAGGGCGGGTGAACACTGAAGCTTTCTTT. Complete variable domain (other parts from reference TRBV9 and TRBJ1-1): DSGVTQTPKHLITATGQRVTLRCSPRSGDLSVYWYQQSLDQGLQFLIQYYNGEERAKGNILERFSAQQFPDLHSELNLSSLELGDSALYFCASSVGRVNTEAFFGQGTRLTVV.

This clone has only one observation. The rearrangement uses TRBV28 and TRBJ1-2, with 10 bases that match TRBD1. CDR1 is MDHEN and CDR2 is SYDVKM in the germline V gene. The CDR3 has 19 residues. With 3 bases clipped from V and 1 base from J, the junction kept 14 bases outside the gene matches. The CDR3 loop is CASSFLLGDRGRGNYGYTF. CDR3 nucleotide sequence: TGTGCCAGCAGTTTTTTGTTGGGAGACAGGGGGCGGGGTAACTATGGCTACACCTTC.

The chain has TRBV7-8 and TRBJ2-7, with 8 bases that match TRBD2. The CDR3 spans 15 residues. With 5 bases clipped from V and 6 bases from J, the junction kept 12 bases outside the gene matches. Germline loops: CDR1 SGHVS, CDR2 FQNEAQ. CDR3 coding DNA: TGTGCCAGCAGCACCACCTTAGCGGGATTAATCGAGCAGTACTTC. This translates into CASSTTLAGLIEQYF.

The chain recombines TRBV2 with TRBJ1-1; D remains unclear. The CDR3 has 13 amino acids. Per germline, CDR1 SNHLY and CDR2 FYNNEI. Trimming cost V 6 bases and J 4 bases, with 12 bases left between them. CDR3 DNA sequence: TGTGCCAGCAGCCGAGACCCAGGCACTGAAGCTTTCTTT. This gives the protein CASSRDPGTEAFF.